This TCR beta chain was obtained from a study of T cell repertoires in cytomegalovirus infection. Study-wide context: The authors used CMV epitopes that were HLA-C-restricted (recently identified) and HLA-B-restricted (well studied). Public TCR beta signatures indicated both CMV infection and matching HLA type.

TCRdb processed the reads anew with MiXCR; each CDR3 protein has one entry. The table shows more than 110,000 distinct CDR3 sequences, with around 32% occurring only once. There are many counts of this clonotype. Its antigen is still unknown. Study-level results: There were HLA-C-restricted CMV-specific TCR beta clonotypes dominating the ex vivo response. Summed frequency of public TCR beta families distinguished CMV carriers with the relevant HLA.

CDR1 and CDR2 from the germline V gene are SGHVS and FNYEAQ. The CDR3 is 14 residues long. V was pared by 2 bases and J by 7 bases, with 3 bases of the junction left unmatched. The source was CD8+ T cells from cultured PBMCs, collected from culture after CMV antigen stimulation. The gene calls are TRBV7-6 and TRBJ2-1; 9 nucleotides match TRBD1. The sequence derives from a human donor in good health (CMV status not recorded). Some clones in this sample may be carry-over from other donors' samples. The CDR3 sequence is CASSLLQGANEQFF. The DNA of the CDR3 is TGTGCCAGCAGCTTACTACAGGGGGCGAATGAGCAGTTCTTC.